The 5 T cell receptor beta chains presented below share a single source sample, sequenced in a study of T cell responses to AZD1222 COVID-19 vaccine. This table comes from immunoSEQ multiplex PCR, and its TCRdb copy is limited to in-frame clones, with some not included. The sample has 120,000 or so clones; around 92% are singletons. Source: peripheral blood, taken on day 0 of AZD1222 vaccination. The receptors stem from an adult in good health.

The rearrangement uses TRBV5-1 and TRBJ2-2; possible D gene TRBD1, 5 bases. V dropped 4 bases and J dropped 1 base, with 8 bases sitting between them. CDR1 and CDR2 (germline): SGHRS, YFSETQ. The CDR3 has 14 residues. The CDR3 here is CASSTTGNTGELFF. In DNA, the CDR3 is TGCGCCAGCAGCACAACAGGGAACACCGGGGAGCTGTTTTTT.

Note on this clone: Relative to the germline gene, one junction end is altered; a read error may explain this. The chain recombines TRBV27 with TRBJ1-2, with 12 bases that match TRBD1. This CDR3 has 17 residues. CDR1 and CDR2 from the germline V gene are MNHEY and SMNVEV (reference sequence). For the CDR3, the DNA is TGTGCCAGCAGTTTTTTCGGGACAGGGGGCTCGGCCTATGGCTGCACCTTC. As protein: CASSFFGTGGSAYGCTF.

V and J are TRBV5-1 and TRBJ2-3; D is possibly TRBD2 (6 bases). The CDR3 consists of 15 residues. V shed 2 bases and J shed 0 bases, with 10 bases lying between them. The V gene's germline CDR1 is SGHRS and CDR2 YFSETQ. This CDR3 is CASSFGGFSTDTQYF. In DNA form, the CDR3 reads TGCGCCAGCAGCTTCGGAGGGTTTAGCACAGATACGCAGTATTTT.

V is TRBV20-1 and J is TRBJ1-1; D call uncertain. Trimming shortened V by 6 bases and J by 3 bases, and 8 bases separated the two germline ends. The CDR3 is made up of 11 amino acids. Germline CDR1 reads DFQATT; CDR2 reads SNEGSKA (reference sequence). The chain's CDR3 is CSAERDTEAFF. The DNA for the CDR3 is TGCAGTGCAGAGAGGGACACTGAAGCTTTCTTT.

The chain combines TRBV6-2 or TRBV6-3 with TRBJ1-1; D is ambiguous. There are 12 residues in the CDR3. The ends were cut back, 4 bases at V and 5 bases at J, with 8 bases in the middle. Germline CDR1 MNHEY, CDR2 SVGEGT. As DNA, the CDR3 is TGTGCCAGCAGTTTAAGATGGACTGAAGCTTTCTTT. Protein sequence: CASSLRWTEAFF.